The next 29 T cell receptor beta chains were all read from a single sample in a study of CD4 T cell repertoires in COVID-19. The protocol was immunoSEQ multiplex PCR, while the TCRdb copy is restricted to in-frame clones and leaves out a portion. The table shows 20,000 to 25,000 clones, with around nine tenths occurring only once. No culture step preceded sequencing of the ex vivo isolated memory T cells. Sequencing was performed on central memory CD4+ T cells from blood, taken before the COVID-19 pandemic. These receptors all stem from a human donor who had COVID-19.

This chain joins TRBV27 and TRBJ2-3; 7 bases align to TRBD1. This CDR3 comprises 19 residues. V lost 4 bases to trimming and J lost 5 bases; unmatched junction nucleotides: 21. CDR1 is MNHEY, CDR2 SMNVEV, per germline (reference sequence). The CDR3 sequence is CASSSDRVGAWSGLDTQYF. In DNA form, the CDR3 reads TGTGCCAGCAGTTCCGACAGGGTAGGAGCTTGGTCGGGTTTAGATACGCAGTATTTT.

The chain combines TRBV2 with TRBJ2-1; TRBD1 matches at 8 bases. Germline V gene sequence: CDR1 SNHLY, CDR2 FYNNEI. Unmatched junction bases numbered 10, after V lost 7 bases and J lost 8 bases. The length of the CDR3 is 14 residues. CDR3 sequence: CASTSGGALHEQFF. The DNA for the CDR3 is TGTGCCAGCACCTCAGGGGGCGCGTTGCATGAGCAGTTCTTC.

The chain joins TRBV4-2 to TRBJ1-5; no reliable D call. V lost 2 bases to trimming and J lost 7 bases, with 15 bases between them. The CDR3 runs to 15 residues. Per the germline V gene, CDR1 is LGHNA and CDR2 is YNFKEQ. This CDR3 reads CASSQLQEEQQPQHF. The CDR3, as DNA: TGTGCCAGCAGCCAACTGCAGGAGGAGCAGCAGCCCCAGCATTTT.

The chain couples TRBV10-3 to TRBJ2-7, with D tentatively TRBD1 (6 bases). This CDR3 is built from 13 residues. CDR1 is ENHRY and CDR2 is SYGVKD in the germline V gene. The germline V and J ends were trimmed by 4 bases and 0 bases, with 7 bases remaining between them. CDR3 in amino acids: CAISVGGSYEQYF. As DNA, the CDR3 is TGTGCCATCAGTGTAGGGGGCTCCTACGAGCAGTACTTC.

The chain couples TRBV7-2 to TRBJ1-5, with unresolved D. Germline CDR1 reads SGHTA; CDR2 reads FQGNSA. The CDR3 totals 13 residues. Trimming pared 6 bases from V and 9 bases from J, leaving 15 bases between. In DNA form, the CDR3 reads TGTGCCAGCAGGGAGAGGGAGGGATCGCCCCAGCATTTT. Residues: CASREREGSPQHF.

This chain uses TRBV28 with TRBJ1-2, with a possible D match to TRBD1 (6 bases). The CDR3 runs to 13 residues. Per germline, CDR1 MDHEN and CDR2 SYDVKM. V was pared by 5 bases and J by 7 bases, with 14 bases between. This CDR3 is CASSLRQAGGYTF. CDR3 DNA: TGTGCCAGCAGTCTACGACAGGCGGGTGGCTACACCTTC.

Here the CDR3 reads CASSPGTGSNQPQHF. In DNA, the CDR3 is TGTGCCAGCAGTCCCGGGACAGGGAGCAATCAGCCCCAGCATTTT. The chain couples TRBV27 to TRBJ1-5; 9 bases line up with TRBD1. The CDR3 sequence is 15 residues long. Germline assignment: CDR1 MNHEY and CDR2 SMNVEV (reference sequence). V lost 5 bases and J lost 1; bases outside the gene matches: 3.

The chain employs TRBV10-3 and TRBJ2-2; D possibly corresponds to TRBD2 (5 bases). Germline V gene sequence: CDR1 ENHRY, CDR2 SYGVKD. V was trimmed by 0 bases and J by 3 bases, leaving 5 bases between them. This CDR3 has 14 residues. CDR3 sequence reads: CAISESRDTGELFF. The CDR3 coding sequence is TGTGCCATCAGTGAGTCGAGGGACACCGGGGAGCTGTTTTTT.

This chain uses TRBV5-4 with TRBJ1-1, with TRBD1 matching over 9 bases. CDR3 length: 14 residues. V was clipped by 3 bases and J by 6 bases; unmatched bases: 6. The germline V gene encodes CDR1 SGHNT and CDR2 YYREEE (reference sequence). The CDR3 spells CASSWGQGLAEAFF. DNA of the CDR3: TGTGCCAGCAGCTGGGGACAGGGACTGGCTGAAGCTTTCTTT.

This clone appeared a single time. V and J are TRBV18 and TRBJ1-1; D possibly corresponds to TRBD1 (5 bases). CDR1 and CDR2 from the germline V gene are KGHSH and LQKENI. The CDR3 length is 15 residues. V was shortened by 3 bases and J by 5 bases, with 16 bases between the two germline ends. As DNA, the CDR3 is TGTGCCAGCTCACCCTCGGCCGGGGAGGGGACTGAAGCTTTCTTT. Translated: CASSPSAGEGTEAFF.

As DNA, the CDR3 is TGTGCCAGCCGCCCTCCGGGAGCGGGGGGGGAGCAGTACTTC. Its protein is CASRPPGAGGEQYF. This sequence joins TRBV28 and TRBJ2-7; 10 nucleotides match TRBD2. This CDR3 has 14 amino acids. V lost 8 bases, J lost 7 bases, and 11 bases stayed unmatched. From germline, CDR1 is MDHEN and CDR2 SYDVKM.

The V gene is TRBV2, the J gene TRBJ1-2, with D perhaps matching TRBD1 (5 bases). CDR1 is SNHLY and CDR2 is FYNNEI in the germline V gene. The CDR3 is made up of 14 amino acids. V dropped 4 bases and J dropped 8 bases, with 17 bases sitting between them. CDR3 loop: CASSGTRPSGGYTF. The CDR3 coding sequence is TGTGCCAGCAGTGGGACACGGCCGAGTGGGGGCTACACCTTC.

The V gene is TRBV6-6, the J gene TRBJ1-4; D perhaps matches TRBD1 (6 bases). The germline V gene has CDR1 MNHNY and CDR2 SVGAGI (reference sequence). Deletions cut 6 bases from V and 7 bases from J, with 15 bases between. The CDR3 totals 14 residues. The DNA for the CDR3 is TGTGCCAGCAGGTCCCGGGACACGCGTGAAAAACTGTTTTTT. Protein sequence: CASRSRDTREKLFF.

The rearrangement links TRBV5-1 to TRBJ2-1, with 7 bases aligning to TRBD2. The CDR3 is made up of 15 amino acids. Trimming at V came to 0 bases and at J to 1 base, leaving 1 base not matched to a gene. In germline, CDR1 is SGHRS, CDR2 YFSETQ. CDR3 nucleotides: TGCGCCAGCAGCTTGGACGGGGGGTCCTACAATGAGCAGTTCTTC. Amino acid sequence: CASSLDGGSYNEQFF.

J is TRBJ1-4 and V is TRBV11-2; 8 nucleotides agree with TRBD1. V lost 1 base and J lost 8; bases outside the gene matches: 9. Germline CDR1 SGHAT, CDR2 FQNNGV. CDR3 length equals 16 residues. CDR3 DNA sequence: TGTGCCAGCAGCTTAGGGAATGGACAGGGCCGAGAAAAACTGTTTTTT. Translating it yields CASSLGNGQGREKLFF. The entire variable domain, with the rest obtained from reference TRBV11-2 and TRBJ1-4, is as follows: EAGVAQSPRYKIIEKRQSVAFWCNPISGHATLYWYQQILGQGPKLLIQFQNNGVVDDSQLPKDRFSAERLKGVDSTLKIQPAKLEDSAVYLCASSLGNGQGREKLFFGSGTQLSVL.

J is TRBJ1-2 and V is TRBV19, with D possibly being TRBD1 (6 bases). The CDR3 runs to 15 residues. V lost 6 bases and J lost 4, with 18 bases in between. The germline V gene has CDR1 LNHDA and CDR2 SQIVND (reference sequence). CDR3 sequence reads: CASSRLAGDGYGYTF. DNA of the CDR3: TGTGCCAGTAGCCGTCTGGCAGGGGACGGCTATGGCTACACCTTC.

There are a few counts of this clone. The chain is built from TRBV11-2 and TRBJ1-2; D is unclear. V shed 0 bases and J shed 1 base, with 12 bases lying between them. The CDR3 has 16 amino acids. From germline, CDR1 is SGHAT and CDR2 FQNNGV. The CDR3 DNA reads as TGTGCCAGCAGCTTAGACTCCAACCTACTTAACTATGGCTACACCTTC. Translation: CASSLDSNLLNYGYTF.

Only one count was recorded for this clone. The J gene is TRBJ1-2, the V gene TRBV6-1, with TRBD1 as a possible D gene (6 bases). V lost 3 bases and J 7 bases, leaving 15 bases between the germline ends. The germline V gene has CDR1 MNHNS and CDR2 SASEGT. CDR3 length equals 14 residues. The CDR3 DNA reads TGTGCCAGCAGTGAGCAGGCCCAGGGGAGTGGCTACACCTTC. This gives the protein CASSEQAQGSGYTF.

The rearrangement links TRBV7-2 to TRBJ2-1, with 8 bases that match TRBD2. Looked up from germline, CDR1 is SGHTA and CDR2 is FQGNSA. The J segment lost 3 bases and the V segment lost 2 bases, leaving 3 bases of the junction unmatched. The CDR3 contains 15 residues. The CDR3 sequence: CASSLSGGNYNEQFF. Written as DNA, the CDR3 is TGTGCCAGCAGCTTAAGCGGGGGAAACTACAATGAGCAGTTCTTC.

This sequence joins TRBV25-1 and TRBJ1-6; TRBD1 matches at 8 bases. The length of the CDR3 is 15 residues. Germline V gene sequence: CDR1 MGHDK, CDR2 SYGVNS. Losses at the gene ends were 1 base for V and 10 bases for J; bases not matched to a gene: 6. The CDR3 nucleotides read TGTGCCAGCAGTGAATCCGGACAGGGTAACTCACCCCTCCACTTT. Translating gives CASSESGQGNSPLHF.

This clone has a handful of counts. The chain links TRBV6-5 to TRBJ2-2; 13 bases agree with TRBD2. V was clipped by 6 bases and J by 7 bases; unmatched bases: 5. The CDR3 extends over 15 amino acids. The germline V gene encodes CDR1 MNHEY and CDR2 SVGAGI. The CDR3 region is CASSPGLAGVGELFF. For the CDR3, the DNA is TGTGCCAGCAGCCCCGGACTAGCGGGAGTCGGGGAGCTGTTTTTT.

The chain uses TRBV28 and TRBJ2-1, with D possibly being TRBD1 (6 bases). The CDR3 has 15 residues. Germline V gene sequence: CDR1 MDHEN, CDR2 SYDVKM. V was shortened by 3 bases and J by 1 base, with 10 bases between the two germline ends. The CDR3 DNA reads TGTGCCAGCAGTTTCCCAGGGGAGTCCTACAATGAGCAGTTCTTC. This sequence encodes CASSFPGESYNEQFF.

This clone was recorded only once. This chain joins TRBV15 and TRBJ2-5, with 9 bases matching TRBD2. The germline CDR1 and CDR2 sequences are LNHNV and YYDKDF (reference sequence). J lost 5 bases, V lost 1 base, and 20 bases had no gene match. This CDR3 region has 20 residues. The CDR3: CATSRAGPHTSGQDGETQYF. The CDR3 nucleotides read TGTGCCACCAGCAGAGCCGGCCCTCATACTAGCGGGCAAGATGGGGAGACCCAGTACTTC.

This clone was seen once. The chain links TRBV7-9 to TRBJ1-2; D is possibly TRBD1 (5 bases). This CDR3 spans 12 amino acids. Trimming stripped 4 bases from V and 6 bases from J, with 9 bases between. Germline assignment: CDR1 SEHNR and CDR2 FQNEAQ (reference sequence). CDR3 DNA sequence: TGTGCCAGCAGCTCGCGGGGGGATGGCTACACCTTC. Translating gives CASSSRGDGYTF.

V usage is TRBV19 and J usage is TRBJ2-2; 8 bases align to TRBD2. Unmatched junction bases numbered 17, after V lost 0 bases and J lost 2 bases. Looked up from germline, CDR1 is LNHDA and CDR2 is SQIVND (reference sequence). The CDR3 runs 21 residues. Here the CDR3 reads CASSIDRGLAGKLDNTGELFF. The CDR3 nucleotides read TGTGCCAGTAGTATAGATCGAGGGCTAGCGGGCAAATTAGATAACACCGGGGAGCTGTTTTTT.

V and J are TRBV21-1 and TRBJ2-2; the D call in the table, TRBD2, was not verified against the DNA. TRBV21-1 has pseudogene status. The CDR3 runs to 18 residues. CDR3: CASSNPLGSDRGTGELFF. CDR3 nucleotides: TGTGCCAGCAGCAATCCCCTCGGTTCAGATCGGGGCACCGGGGAGCTGTTTTTT.

This CDR3 reads CASSQAGGARAGELFF. The CDR3 nucleotides are TGTGCCAGCAGCCAAGCAGGAGGGGCAAGGGCCGGGGAGCTGTTTTTT. The rearrangement joins TRBV7-9 to TRBJ2-2; the D gene is possibly TRBD2 (6 bases). This CDR3 spans 16 amino acids. Trimming shortened V by 5 bases and J by 6 bases, and 19 bases separated the two germline ends. Germline CDR1 and CDR2: SEHNR and FQNEAQ (reference sequence).

Of note for this clone: Germline is not matched at one junction end, which may reflect a read error. This chain's CDR3 is CAGSPTGTGQNYGYTF. The CDR3 DNA sequence: TGTGCCGGCAGCCCAACCGGGACAGGCCAAAACTATGGCTACACCTTC. V and J are TRBV5-6 and TRBJ1-2, with 8 positions matching TRBD1. The CDR3 covers 16 residues. Germline CDR1 reads SGHDT; CDR2 reads YYEEEE.

This clone showed up just a few times. This chain uses TRBV5-1 with TRBJ2-3; D is ambiguous. This CDR3 comprises 15 residues. The germline V and J ends were trimmed by 3 bases and 1 base, with 12 bases remaining between them. The germline CDR1 and CDR2 sequences are SGHRS and YFSETQ. The CDR3 DNA reads as TGCGCCAGCAGCTCCTCGGCGGCGGGCACAGATACGCAGTATTTT. Translating it yields CASSSSAAGTDTQYF. Full variable domain (missing parts from reference TRBV5-1 and TRBJ2-3): KAGVTQTPRYLIKTRGQQVTLSCSPISGHRSVSWYQQTPGQGLQFLFEYFSETQRNKGNFPGRFSGRQFSNSRSEMNVSTLELGDSALYLCASSSSAAGTDTQYFGPGTRLTVL.